This T cell receptor beta chain is drawn from a study of molecular identifiers for immune sequencing clone quantification. MiXCR was run by TCRdb on the PCR reads, yielding one entry per CDR3 protein. The sample has approximately 670,000 distinct CDR3 sequences, less than 20% seen once. When naive CD8 T cells were sorted, they were gated as CD8+CD4-CCR7+CD45RA+. This clonotype showed up many times. As yet, its antigen is unknown. Study-level results: Barcodes shared by identical TCR molecules could lead to underestimated sizes of highly expanded clones. Whereas naive cells kept under 1% of molecules in clones above 20 RNA copies, such clones held over 97% in effectors.

The CDR3 is 17 amino acids. With 4 bases clipped from V and 3 bases from J, the junction kept 11 bases outside the gene matches. Germline V lookup: CDR1 MNHEY, CDR2 SVGEGT. This clonotype was obtained from a human donor in good health. Some libraries in this study had Jurkat cell RNA spiked in. The rearrangement joins TRBV6-2 or TRBV6-3 to TRBJ2-7, with TRBD2 identical over 11 bases. Sequenced input: naive CD8+ T cells from blood, with Jurkat cell RNA spiked in. This sample's subset: FACS-sorted CD8+CD4-CCR7+CD45RA+ naive T cells. The CDR3 loop reads CASSSLQLAGVNYEQYF. In DNA, the CDR3 is TGTGCCAGCAGTTCCTTACAACTAGCGGGGGTCAACTACGAGCAGTACTTC.